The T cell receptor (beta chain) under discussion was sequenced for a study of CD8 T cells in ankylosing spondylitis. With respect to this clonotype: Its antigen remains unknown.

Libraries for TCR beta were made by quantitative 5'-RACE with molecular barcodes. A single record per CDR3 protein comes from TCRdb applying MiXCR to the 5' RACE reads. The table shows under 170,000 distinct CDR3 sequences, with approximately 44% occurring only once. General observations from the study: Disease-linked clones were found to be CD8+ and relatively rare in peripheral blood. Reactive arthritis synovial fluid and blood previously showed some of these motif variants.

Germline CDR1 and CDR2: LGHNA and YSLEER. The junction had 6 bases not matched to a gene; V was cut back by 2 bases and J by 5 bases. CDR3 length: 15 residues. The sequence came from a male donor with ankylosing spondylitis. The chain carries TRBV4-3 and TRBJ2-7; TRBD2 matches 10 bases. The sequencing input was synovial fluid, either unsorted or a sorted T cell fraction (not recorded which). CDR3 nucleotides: TGCGCCAGCAGCCAACATTTAGCGGGAGGCGACGAGCAGTACTTC. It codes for CASSQHLAGGDEQYF.